The 26 T cell receptor beta chains reported below all come from one sample, sequenced in a study of blood T cell repertoires in COVID-19. Profiled with immunoSEQ multiplex PCR; TCRdb holds only in-frame clones, not every one. The data contain 400,000 to 500,000 clones, about nine tenths of them singletons. Material: peripheral blood. The receptor set was obtained from a woman aged 30 to 39 with active or convalescent COVID-19.

The V gene is TRBV10-1, the J gene TRBJ1-1; D unresolved. The CDR3 length is 12 residues. The V end was cut by 6 bases, the J end by 0 bases, with 5 bases between. CDR1 WNHNN and CDR2 SYGVQD come from the germline V gene (reference sequence). The CDR3 loop reads CASRGVNTEAFF. CDR3 bases: TGCGCCAGCAGGGGAGTGAACACTGAAGCTTTCTTT.

The V and J genes are TRBV18 and TRBJ1-2; the D gene is possibly TRBD1 (5 bases). CDR3 size: 13 residues. The ends were cut back, 2 bases at V and 3 bases at J, with 7 bases in the middle. The germline V gene has CDR1 KGHSH and CDR2 LQKENI. The CDR3 coding sequence is TGTGCCAGCTCACCAGACAGCTACTATGGCTACACCTTC. Its protein is CASSPDSYYGYTF.

This chain connects TRBV5-6 to TRBJ2-3, with 11 bases fitting TRBD2. Trimming at V came to 1 base and at J to 2 bases, leaving 3 bases not matched to a gene. The CDR3 has 16 amino acids. Germline values: CDR1 SGHDT, CDR2 YYEEEE. The CDR3 is CASSLPSGGSTDTQYF. As DNA, the CDR3 is TGTGCCAGCAGCTTGCCTAGCGGGGGGTCCACAGATACGCAGTATTTT.

The CDR3 coding sequence is TGTGCCAGCAGCGGGGGACAGGGGGCCACCTACAATGAGCAGTTCTTC. Protein product: CASSGGQGATYNEQFF. The chain is built from TRBV3-1 (or the pseudogene TRBV3-2) and TRBJ2-1, with 12 positions matching TRBD1. V dropped 5 bases and J dropped 2; count of bases not matched to a gene: 4. Per the germline V gene, CDR1 is LGHDT and CDR2 is YNNKEL (reference sequence). The CDR3 length is 16 residues.

The V call is TRBV5-1, the J call TRBJ1-2, with a weak D call TRBD1 (6 bases). CDR1 SGHRS and CDR2 YFSETQ come from the germline V gene. This CDR3 spans 15 amino acids. Trimming shortened V by 0 bases and J by 0 bases, and 9 bases separated the two germline ends. CDR3 residues: CASSLADRPNYGYTF. The CDR3 DNA reads TGCGCCAGCAGCTTGGCCGACAGGCCTAACTATGGCTACACCTTC.

The chain carries TRBV7-9 and TRBJ2-3; D is unclear. Germline V gene data show CDR1 as SEHNR and CDR2 as FQNEAQ (reference sequence). The CDR3 totals 14 residues. Trimming removed 5 bases from V and 0 bases from J, with 9 bases in between. In DNA, the CDR3 is TGTGCCAGCAGCCACCTGGGCAGCACAGATACGCAGTATTTT. This sequence encodes CASSHLGSTDTQYF.

The chain recombines TRBV6-1 with TRBJ1-2, with unresolved D. The germline V gene has CDR1 MNHNS and CDR2 SASEGT. V was clipped by 2 bases and J by 3 bases, with 13 bases between them. The CDR3 consists of 15 residues. CDR3 region: CASSELVSVDYGYTF. The CDR3 region has the DNA TGTGCCAGCAGTGAACTGGTCAGCGTGGACTATGGCTACACCTTC.

The chain couples TRBV5-4 to TRBJ1-2, with D unresolved. CDR1 SGHNT and CDR2 YYREEE come from the germline V gene (reference sequence). The ends were cut back, 4 bases at V and 1 base at J, with 14 bases in the middle. CDR3 length equals 15 residues. This chain's CDR3 is CASSIPQTGNYGYTF. CDR3 sequence (DNA): TGTGCCAGCAGCATACCTCAGACGGGTAACTATGGCTACACCTTC.

The genes are TRBV5-1 and TRBJ2-7; the match to TRBD1 covers 7 bases. The CDR3 is 15 residues long. Germline values: CDR1 SGHRS, CDR2 YFSETQ. Trimming took 2 bases from V and 7 from J; bases not matched to a gene: 12. The CDR3 nucleotides are TGCGCCAGCAGCTTAAGACAGGGCCCATTGGGAGAGCAGTACTTC. Translated, it gives CASSLRQGPLGEQYF.

The V call is TRBV5-1, the J call TRBJ2-7, with a weak D call TRBD1 (6 bases). Trimming stripped 2 bases from V and 10 bases from J, with 16 bases between. Germline V gene data show CDR1 as SGHRS and CDR2 as YFSETQ. The CDR3 contains 13 residues. The CDR3: CASSFGPQGPQYF. CDR3 coding DNA: TGCGCCAGCAGCTTTGGACCCCAGGGGCCCCAGTACTTC.

This sequence joins TRBV5-4 and TRBJ1-2, with 10 nucleotides matching TRBD1. Germline V gene lookup returns CDR1 SGHNT and CDR2 YYREEE (reference sequence). The CDR3 sequence is 14 residues long. Unmatched junction bases numbered 7, after V lost 4 bases and J lost 7 bases. The CDR3: CASSQGQGILGYTF. The DNA for the CDR3 is TGTGCCAGCAGCCAGGGACAGGGGATTCTTGGCTACACCTTC.

Only a few counts were recorded for this clone. The rearrangement uses TRBV19 and TRBJ1-3; 9 bases map to TRBD1. Unmatched junction bases numbered 6, after V lost 6 bases and J lost 0 bases. Germline CDR1 reads LNHDA; CDR2 reads SQIVND (reference sequence). This CDR3 is 16 amino acids long. In nucleotides, the CDR3 is TGTGCCAGTAGGAGGACAGGGGCTAGCTCTGGAAACACCATATATTTT. This gives the protein CASRRTGASSGNTIYF.

The chain combines TRBV30 with TRBJ1-6; 10 nucleotides match TRBD1. The germline V gene has CDR1 GTSNPN and CDR2 SVGIG (reference sequence). This CDR3 has 13 amino acids. CDR3 DNA: TGTGCGGGACAGGGGAGTAGCAATTCACCCCTCCACTTT. Its translation is CAGQGSSNSPLHF. The full variable domain, rest sourced from reference TRBV30 and TRBJ1-6, is SQTIHQWPATLVQPVGSPLSLECTVEGTSNPNLYWYRQAAGRGLQLLFYSVGIGQISSEVPQNLSASRPQDRQFILSSKKLLLSDSGFYLCAGQGSSNSPLHFGNGTRLTVT.

The chain recombines TRBV19 with TRBJ2-7; 11 nucleotides match TRBD2. In germline, CDR1 is LNHDA, CDR2 SQIVND (reference sequence). The CDR3 sequence is 16 residues long. The ends lost 4 bases at V and 7 bases at J; junction bases unmatched: 12. This CDR3 reads CASSTHFTGTSGEQYF. CDR3 in DNA: TGTGCCAGTAGTACGCACTTTACCGGGACTAGCGGTGAGCAGTACTTC.

The rearrangement links TRBV7-8 to TRBJ1-4; TRBD1 is a possible D gene (5 bases). CDR1 and CDR2 (germline): SGHVS, FQNEAQ. V gave up 5 bases and J gave up 4 bases, with 14 bases separating them. The CDR3 runs 15 residues. CDR3 sequence reads: CASSPRQRLNEKLFF. The DNA of the CDR3 is TGTGCCAGCAGCCCCAGACAGCGTCTTAATGAAAAACTGTTTTTT.

This clone was seen only a few times. V gene TRBV19 combines with J gene TRBJ1-1; tentatively, D is TRBD1 (5 bases). Trimming left V 6 bases short and J 5 bases short, with 10 bases between. Germline CDR1 is LNHDA and CDR2 is SQIVND (reference sequence). This CDR3 is 12 amino acids long. The CDR3 nucleotides read TGTGCCAGTAGAGACAGTATTACTGAAGCTTTCTTT. Its translation: CASRDSITEAFF.

The CDR3 reads CASSQGTSGTYEQYF. CDR3 DNA: TGTGCCAGCAGCCAAGGAACTAGCGGAACCTACGAGCAGTACTTC. This chain connects TRBV4-2 to TRBJ2-7; 8 nucleotides align to TRBD2. There are 15 residues in the CDR3. In germline, CDR1 is LGHNA, CDR2 YNFKEQ. With 1 base clipped from V and 2 bases from J, the junction kept 4 bases outside the gene matches.

The chain recombines TRBV19 with TRBJ1-2, with 7 nucleotides matching TRBD1. The germline CDR1 and CDR2 sequences are LNHDA and SQIVND (reference sequence). The CDR3 has 14 residues. The J segment lost 5 bases and the V segment lost 3 bases, leaving 6 bases of the junction unmatched. The CDR3 bases are TGTGCCAGTAGTATTCAGGGGGGACGGTATGGCTACACCTTC. It codes for CASSIQGGRYGYTF. The full variable domain, in which reference TRBV19 and TRBJ1-2 provide the parts outside the CDR3, is DGGITQSPKYLFRKEGQNVTLSCEQNLNHDAMYWYRQDPGQGLRLIYYSQIVNDFQKGDIAEGYSVSREKKESFPLTVTSAQKNPTAFYLCASSIQGGRYGYTFGSGTRLTVV.

The chain employs TRBV3-1 (or the pseudogene TRBV3-2) and TRBJ1-5; D not resolved. The V gene's germline CDR1 is LGHDT and CDR2 YNNKEL (reference sequence). The CDR3 loop spans 15 amino acids. Trimming stripped 1 base from V and 2 bases from J, with 9 bases between. The CDR3 DNA sequence: TGTGCCAGCAGCCAAGGACCCCAGGGCAATCAGCCCCAGCATTTT. Amino acids: CASSQGPQGNQPQHF.

The rearrangement links TRBV14 to TRBJ2-6, with 8 bases identical to TRBD2. The CDR3 extends over 18 amino acids. Germline V gives CDR1 SGHDN, CDR2 FVKESK. V lost 4 bases and J lost 4; bases outside the gene matches: 12. CDR3 protein: CASSPPREGISGANVLTF. The CDR3 DNA is TGTGCCAGCAGCCCCCCCCGGGAGGGTATCTCCGGGGCCAACGTCCTGACTTTC. Looking up the rest from reference TRBV14 and TRBJ2-6 gives the full variable domain: EAGVTQFPSHSVIEKGQTVTLRCDPISGHDNLYWYRRVMGKEIKFLLHFVKESKQDESGMPNNRFLAERTGGTYSTLKVQPAELEDSGVYFCASSPPREGISGANVLTFGAGSRLTVL.

The V and J genes are TRBV19 and TRBJ1-3; D gene ambiguous. The CDR3 spans 14 residues. The V gene's germline CDR1 is LNHDA and CDR2 SQIVND (reference sequence). Trimming took 6 bases from V and 2 from J, leaving 11 bases between them. Here the CDR3 reads CASSTGSPGNTIYF. CDR3 DNA: TGTGCCAGTAGCACCGGGAGTCCTGGAAACACCATATATTTT.

The J gene is TRBJ1-1, the V gene TRBV25-1; the match to TRBD1 covers 9 bases. V gave up 4 bases and J gave up 4 bases; unmatched junction bases: 1. CDR1 MGHDK and CDR2 SYGVNS come from the germline V gene. The CDR3 has 13 amino acids. CDR3 in amino acids: CASSVQGATEAFF. The CDR3 DNA reads as TGTGCCAGCAGTGTACAGGGGGCCACTGAAGCTTTCTTT.

This clone was observed a single time. V gene TRBV5-1 combines with J gene TRBJ1-2; 10 bases agree with TRBD1. V lost 4 bases and J lost 4; bases outside the gene matches: 7. This CDR3 contains 15 residues. From germline, CDR1 is SGHRS and CDR2 YFSETQ. CDR3 region: CASSVSGTGVYGYTF. DNA of the CDR3: TGCGCCAGCAGCGTCTCCGGGACAGGGGTCTATGGCTACACCTTC.

This chain connects TRBV19 to TRBJ2-4; a weak D match, TRBD2 (6 bases). CDR3 length equals 16 residues. V was clipped by 3 bases and J by 6 bases, with 18 bases between them. Germline loops: CDR1 LNHDA, CDR2 SQIVND (reference sequence). Here the CDR3 reads CASSIYLLGGRNIQYF. CDR3 in DNA: TGTGCCAGTAGTATCTATTTATTGGGGGGAAGAAACATTCAGTACTTC.

This chain links TRBV30 with TRBJ1-4; D is ambiguous. The ends were cut back, 8 bases at V and 10 bases at J, with 23 bases in the middle. The CDR3 loop spans 14 amino acids. Germline V gives CDR1 GTSNPN, CDR2 SVGIG (reference sequence). The CDR3 reads CATRPESGSGKLFF. The CDR3 coding sequence is TGTGCCACACGGCCAGAAAGTGGGAGTGGAAAACTGTTTTTT.

This clone has a single count. The chain recombines TRBV29-1 with TRBJ2-1, with D unresolved. Germline V lookup: CDR1 SQVTM, CDR2 ANQGSEA. V was trimmed by 4 bases and J by 4 bases, leaving 5 bases between them. CDR3 length: 11 amino acids. As DNA, the CDR3 is TGCAGCGTTGTTCTATACAATGAGCAGTTCTTC. Its protein is CSVVLYNEQFF.